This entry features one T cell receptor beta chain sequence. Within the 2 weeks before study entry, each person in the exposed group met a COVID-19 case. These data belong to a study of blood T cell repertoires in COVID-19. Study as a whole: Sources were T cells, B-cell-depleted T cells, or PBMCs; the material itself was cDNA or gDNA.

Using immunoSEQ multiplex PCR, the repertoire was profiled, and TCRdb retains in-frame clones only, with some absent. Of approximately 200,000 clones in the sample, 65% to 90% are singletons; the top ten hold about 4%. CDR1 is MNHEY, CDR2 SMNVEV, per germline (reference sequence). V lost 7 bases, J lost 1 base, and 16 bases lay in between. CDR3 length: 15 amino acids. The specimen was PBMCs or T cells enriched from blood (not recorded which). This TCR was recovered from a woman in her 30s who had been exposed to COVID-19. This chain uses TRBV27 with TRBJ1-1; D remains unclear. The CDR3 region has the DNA TGTGCCAGCAATGGATTTGGGCAGCCGAACACTGAAGCTTTCTTT. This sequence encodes CASNGFGQPNTEAFF.